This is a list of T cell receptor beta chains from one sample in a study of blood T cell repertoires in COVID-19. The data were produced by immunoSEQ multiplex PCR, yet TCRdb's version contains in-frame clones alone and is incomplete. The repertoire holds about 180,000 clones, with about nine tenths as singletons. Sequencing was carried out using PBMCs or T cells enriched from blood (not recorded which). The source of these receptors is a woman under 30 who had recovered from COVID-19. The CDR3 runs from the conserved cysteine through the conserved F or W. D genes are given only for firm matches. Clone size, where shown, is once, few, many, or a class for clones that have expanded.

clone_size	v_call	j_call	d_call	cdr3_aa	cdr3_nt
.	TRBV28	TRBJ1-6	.	CASTGGGYNSPLHF	TGTGCCAGCACCGGGGGTGGCTATAATTCACCCCTCCACTTT
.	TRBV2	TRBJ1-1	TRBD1	CASSEGGQGRGAFF	TGTGCCAGCAGTGAAGGAGGACAGGGCCGGGGAGCTTTCTTT
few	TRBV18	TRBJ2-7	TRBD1	CASSPPCETGGCYEQYF	TGTGCCAGCTCACCACCGTGCGAGACAGGGGGCTGTTACGAGCAGTACTTC
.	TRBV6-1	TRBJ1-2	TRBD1	CASSDVGDRTYGYTF	TGTGCCAGCAGTGACGTGGGGGACAGGACCTATGGCTACACCTTC
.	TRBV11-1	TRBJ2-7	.	CASSLERAYEQYF	TGTGCCAGCAGCTTAGAGAGGGCCTACGAGCAGTACTTC
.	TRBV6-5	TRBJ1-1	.	CASIVPGGAFF	TGTGCCAGCATCGTGCCGGGGGGAGCTTTCTTT
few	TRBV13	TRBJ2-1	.	CASSSIGGTYNEQFF	TGTGCCAGCAGCTCGATCGGCGGGACCTACAATGAGCAGTTCTTC
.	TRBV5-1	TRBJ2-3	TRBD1	CASGTENTDTQYF	TGCGCCAGCGGGACAGAGAACACAGATACGCAGTATTTT
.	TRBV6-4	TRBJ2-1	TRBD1	CASSARTGSYNEQFF	TGTGCCAGCAGTGCCCGGACAGGTTCCTACAATGAGCAGTTCTTC
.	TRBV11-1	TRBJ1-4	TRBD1	CASSPDRAREKLFF	TGTGCCAGCAGCCCGGACAGGGCTCGCGAAAAACTGTTTTTT
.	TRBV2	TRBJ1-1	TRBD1	CASNRDSHNTEAFF	TGTGCCAGTAACCGGGACAGCCATAACACTGAAGCTTTCTTT
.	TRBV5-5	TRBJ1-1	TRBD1	CASSLLGGWGAFF	TGTGCCAGCAGCTTGTTAGGGGGCTGGGGAGCTTTCTTT
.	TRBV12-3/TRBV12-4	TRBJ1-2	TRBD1	CASSQDRDRGYTF	TGTGCCAGCAGCCAGGACAGGGATCGTGGCTACACCTTC
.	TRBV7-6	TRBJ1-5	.	CASSLNGYSNQPQHF	TGTGCCAGCAGCTTAAACGGGTATAGCAATCAGCCCCAGCATTTT
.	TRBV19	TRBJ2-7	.	CASSSGLRGEQYF	TGTGCCAGTAGTTCCGGACTAAGAGGCGAGCAGTACTTC
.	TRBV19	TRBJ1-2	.	CASTPTGDYGYTF	TGTGCCAGCACCCCCACAGGAGACTATGGCTACACCTTC
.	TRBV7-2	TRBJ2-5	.	CASSLNRGTETQYF	TGTGCCAGCAGCTTAAATCGGGGTACGGAGACCCAGTACTTC
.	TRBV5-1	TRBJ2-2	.	CASSLSGVTNTGELFF	TGCGCCAGCAGCTTGTCCGGGGTAACGAACACCGGGGAGCTGTTTTTT
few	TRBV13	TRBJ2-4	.	CASSPAGGRAKNIQYF	TGTGCCAGCAGCCCCGCCGGAGGGAGGGCCAAAAACATTCAGTACTTC
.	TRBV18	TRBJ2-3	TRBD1	CASSPRTGIRDTQYF	TGTGCCAGCTCACCCCGGACAGGTATCAGGGATACGCAGTATTTT
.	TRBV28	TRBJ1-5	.	CASSDPQVYQPQHF	TGTGCCAGCAGCGATCCCCAGGTGTATCAGCCCCAGCATTTT
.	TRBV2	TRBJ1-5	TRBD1	CASSVGTGGQPQHF	TGTGCCAGCAGCGTCGGGACAGGGGGTCAGCCCCAGCATTTT
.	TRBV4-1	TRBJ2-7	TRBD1	CASSQVADRGHEQYF	TGCGCCAGCAGCCAAGTTGCGGACAGGGGCCACGAGCAGTACTTC
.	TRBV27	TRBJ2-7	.	CASSLAGIYEQYF	TGTGCCAGCAGTTTAGCGGGGATATACGAGCAGTACTTC
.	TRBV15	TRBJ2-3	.	CATSRDRDTQYF	TGTGCCACCAGCAGAGATCGGGATACGCAGTATTTT
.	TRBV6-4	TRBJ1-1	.	CASSVLPGNTEAFF	TGTGCCAGCAGTGTCCTTCCGGGGAACACTGAAGCTTTCTTT
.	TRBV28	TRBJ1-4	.	CASSIRRVVTNEKLFF	TGTGCCAGCAGTATCCGCAGGGTGGTAACTAATGAAAAACTGTTTTTT
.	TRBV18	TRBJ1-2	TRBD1	CASSPETGGGRNYGYTF	TGTGCCAGCTCACCTGAGACAGGGGGCGGCCGGAACTATGGCTACACCTTC